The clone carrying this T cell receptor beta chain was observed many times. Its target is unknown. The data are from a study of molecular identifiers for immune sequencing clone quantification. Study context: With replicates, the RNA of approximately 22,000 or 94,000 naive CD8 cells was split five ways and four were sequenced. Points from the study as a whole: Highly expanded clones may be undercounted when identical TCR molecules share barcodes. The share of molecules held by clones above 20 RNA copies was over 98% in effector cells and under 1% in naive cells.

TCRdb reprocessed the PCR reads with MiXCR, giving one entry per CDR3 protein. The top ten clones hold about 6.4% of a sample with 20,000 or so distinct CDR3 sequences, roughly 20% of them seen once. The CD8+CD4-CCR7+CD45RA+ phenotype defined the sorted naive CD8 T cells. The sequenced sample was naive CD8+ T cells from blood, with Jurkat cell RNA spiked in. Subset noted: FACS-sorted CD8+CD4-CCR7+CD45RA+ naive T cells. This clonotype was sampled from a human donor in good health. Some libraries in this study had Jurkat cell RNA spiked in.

CDR3 in amino acids: CSVVRTGDYEQYF. CDR3 DNA: TGCAGCGTTGTTAGAACAGGGGACTACGAGCAGTACTTC. V usage is TRBV29-1 and J usage is TRBJ2-7; 7 bases match TRBD1. V was pared by 4 bases and J by 3 bases, with 6 bases of the junction left unmatched. The CDR3 covers 13 residues. Germline CDR1 and CDR2: SQVTM and ANQGSEA.